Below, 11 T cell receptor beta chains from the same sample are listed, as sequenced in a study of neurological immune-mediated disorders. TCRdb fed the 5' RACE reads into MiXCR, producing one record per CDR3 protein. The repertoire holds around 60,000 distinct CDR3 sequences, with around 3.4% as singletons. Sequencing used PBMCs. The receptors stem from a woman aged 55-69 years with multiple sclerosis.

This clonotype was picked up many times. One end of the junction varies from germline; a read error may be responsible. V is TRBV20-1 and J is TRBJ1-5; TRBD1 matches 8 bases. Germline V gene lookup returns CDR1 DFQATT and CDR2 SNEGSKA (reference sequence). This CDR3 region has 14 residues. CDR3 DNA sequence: TGCAGTGCTAGGGAGTCAGGGGGCAACCAGCCCCAGCATTTT. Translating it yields CSARESGGNQPQHF.

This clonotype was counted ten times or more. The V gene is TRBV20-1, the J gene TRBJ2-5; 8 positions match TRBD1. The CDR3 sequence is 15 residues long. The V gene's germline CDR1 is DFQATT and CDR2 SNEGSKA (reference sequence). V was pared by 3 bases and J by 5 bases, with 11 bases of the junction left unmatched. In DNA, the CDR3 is TGCAGTGCTAGGACGTGGCAGGGGGCCCGGGAGACCCAGTACTTC. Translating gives CSARTWQGARETQYF.

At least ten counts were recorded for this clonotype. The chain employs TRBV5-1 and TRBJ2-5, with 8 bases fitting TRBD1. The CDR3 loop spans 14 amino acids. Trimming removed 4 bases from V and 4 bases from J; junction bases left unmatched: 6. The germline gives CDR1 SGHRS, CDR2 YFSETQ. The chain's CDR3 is CASSPDRVRETQYF. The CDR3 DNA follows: TGCGCCAGCAGCCCGGACAGGGTACGAGAGACCCAGTACTTC.

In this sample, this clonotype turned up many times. Here the CDR3 reads CASSVETGGGDTQYF. CDR3 coding DNA: TGTGCCAGCAGCGTAGAAACGGGGGGCGGAGATACGCAGTATTTT. The V and J genes are TRBV9 and TRBJ2-3, with a tentative D call TRBD2 (7 bases). This CDR3 spans 15 amino acids. The germline V gene has CDR1 SGDLS and CDR2 YYNGEE. V lost 0 bases and J 5 bases, leaving 13 bases between the germline ends.

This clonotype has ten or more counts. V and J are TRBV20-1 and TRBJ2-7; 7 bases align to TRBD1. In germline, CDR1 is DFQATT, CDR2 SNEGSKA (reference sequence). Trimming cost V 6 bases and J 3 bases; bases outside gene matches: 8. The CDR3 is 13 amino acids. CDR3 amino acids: CSAARTGVYEQYF. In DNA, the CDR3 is TGCAGTGCCGCTCGGACAGGAGTCTACGAGCAGTACTTC.

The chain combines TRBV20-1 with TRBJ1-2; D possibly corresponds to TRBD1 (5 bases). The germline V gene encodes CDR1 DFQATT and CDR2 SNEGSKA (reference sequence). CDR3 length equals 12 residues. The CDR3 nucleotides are TGCACCTTATCGGGGCGGGGAGGTGGCTACACCTTC. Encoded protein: CTLSGRGGGYTF.

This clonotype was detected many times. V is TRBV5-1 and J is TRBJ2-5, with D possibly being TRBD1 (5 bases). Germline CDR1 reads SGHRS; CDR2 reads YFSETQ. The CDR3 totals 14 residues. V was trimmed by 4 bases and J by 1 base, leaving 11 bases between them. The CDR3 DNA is TGCGCCAGCAGCATCACAGGTCTCCAAGAGACCCAGTACTTC. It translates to CASSITGLQETQYF.

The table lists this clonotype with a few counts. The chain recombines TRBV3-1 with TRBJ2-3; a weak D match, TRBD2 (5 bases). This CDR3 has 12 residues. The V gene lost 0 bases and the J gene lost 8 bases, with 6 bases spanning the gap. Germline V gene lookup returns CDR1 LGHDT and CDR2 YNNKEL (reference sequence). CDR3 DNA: TGTGCCAGCAGCCAAGATGAGGGTACGCAGTATTTT. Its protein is CASSQDEGTQYF.

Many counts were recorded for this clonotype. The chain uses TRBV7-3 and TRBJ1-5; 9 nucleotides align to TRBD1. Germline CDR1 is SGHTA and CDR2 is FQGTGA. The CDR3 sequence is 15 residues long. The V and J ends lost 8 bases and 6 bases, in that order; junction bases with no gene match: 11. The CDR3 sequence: CASPRVTGGRQPQHF. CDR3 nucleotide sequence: TGTGCCAGCCCCCGAGTGACAGGGGGTCGTCAGCCCCAGCATTTT.

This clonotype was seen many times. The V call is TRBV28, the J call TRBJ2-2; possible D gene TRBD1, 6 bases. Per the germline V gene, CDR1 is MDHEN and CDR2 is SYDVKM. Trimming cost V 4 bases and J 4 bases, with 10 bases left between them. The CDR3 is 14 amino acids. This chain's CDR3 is CASSWGHTTGELFF. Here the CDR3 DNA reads TGTGCCAGCAGTTGGGGGCATACCACCGGGGAGCTGTTTTTT. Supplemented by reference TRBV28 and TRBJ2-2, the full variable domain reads DVKVTQSSRYLVKRTGEKVFLECVQDMDHENMFWYRQDPGLGLRLIYFSYDVKMKEKGDIPEGYSVSREKKERFSLILESASTNQTSMYLCASSWGHTTGELFFGEGSRLTVL.

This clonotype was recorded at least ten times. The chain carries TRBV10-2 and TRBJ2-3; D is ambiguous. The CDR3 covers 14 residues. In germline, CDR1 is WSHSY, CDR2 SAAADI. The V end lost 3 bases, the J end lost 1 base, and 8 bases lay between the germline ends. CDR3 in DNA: TGCGCCAGCAGTGAAGCCAGGCGCACAGATACGCAGTATTTT. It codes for CASSEARRTDTQYF.